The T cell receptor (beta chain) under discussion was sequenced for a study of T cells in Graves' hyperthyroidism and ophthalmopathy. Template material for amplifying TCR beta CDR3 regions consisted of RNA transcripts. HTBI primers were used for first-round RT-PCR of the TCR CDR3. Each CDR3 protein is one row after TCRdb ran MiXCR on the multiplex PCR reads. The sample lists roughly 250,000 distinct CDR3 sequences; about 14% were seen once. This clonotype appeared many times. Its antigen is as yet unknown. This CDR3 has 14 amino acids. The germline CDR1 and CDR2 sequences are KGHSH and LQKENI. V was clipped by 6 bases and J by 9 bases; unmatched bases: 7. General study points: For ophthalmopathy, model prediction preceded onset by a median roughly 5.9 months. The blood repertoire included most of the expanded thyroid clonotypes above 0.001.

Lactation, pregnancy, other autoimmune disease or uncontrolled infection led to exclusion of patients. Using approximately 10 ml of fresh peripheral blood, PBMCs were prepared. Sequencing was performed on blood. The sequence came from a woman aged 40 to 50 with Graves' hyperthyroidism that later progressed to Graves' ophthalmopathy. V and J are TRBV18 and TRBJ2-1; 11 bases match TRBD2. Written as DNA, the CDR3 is TGTGCCAGCTCGCTACTAGCGGGAGTCGGTGAGCAGTTCTTC. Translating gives CASSLLAGVGEQFF. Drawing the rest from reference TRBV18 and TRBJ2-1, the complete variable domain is NAGVMQNPRHLVRRRGQEARLRCSPMKGHSHVYWYRQLPEEGLKFMVYLQKENIIDESGMPKERFSAEFPKEGPSILRIQQVVRGDSAAYFCASSLLAGVGEQFFGPGTRLTVL.